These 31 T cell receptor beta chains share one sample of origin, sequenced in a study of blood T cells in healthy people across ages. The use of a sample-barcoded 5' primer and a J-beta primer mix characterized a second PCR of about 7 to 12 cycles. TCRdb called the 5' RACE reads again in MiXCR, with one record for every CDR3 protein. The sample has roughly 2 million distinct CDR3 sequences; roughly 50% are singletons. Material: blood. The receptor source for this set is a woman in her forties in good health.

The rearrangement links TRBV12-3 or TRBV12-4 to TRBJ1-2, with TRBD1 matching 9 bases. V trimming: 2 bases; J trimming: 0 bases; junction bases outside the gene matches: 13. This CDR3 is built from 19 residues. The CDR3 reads CASSLYGQGSKRSNYGYTF. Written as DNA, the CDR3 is TGTGCCAGCAGTTTATACGGACAGGGGTCGAAACGCTCTAACTATGGCTACACCTTC.

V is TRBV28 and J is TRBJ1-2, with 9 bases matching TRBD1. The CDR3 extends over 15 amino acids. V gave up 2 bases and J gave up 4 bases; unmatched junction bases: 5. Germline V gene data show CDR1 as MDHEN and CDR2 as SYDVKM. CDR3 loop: CASSLPQTGGYGYTF. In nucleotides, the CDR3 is TGTGCCAGCAGTTTACCGCAGACAGGGGGCTATGGCTACACCTTC.

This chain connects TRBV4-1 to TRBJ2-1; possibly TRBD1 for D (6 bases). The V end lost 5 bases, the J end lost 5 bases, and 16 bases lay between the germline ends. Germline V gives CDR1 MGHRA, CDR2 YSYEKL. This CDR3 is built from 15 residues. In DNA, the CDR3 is TGCGCCAGCAGCGTCCACAGGGAAGGGGACAATGAGCAGTTCTTC. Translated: CASSVHREGDNEQFF.

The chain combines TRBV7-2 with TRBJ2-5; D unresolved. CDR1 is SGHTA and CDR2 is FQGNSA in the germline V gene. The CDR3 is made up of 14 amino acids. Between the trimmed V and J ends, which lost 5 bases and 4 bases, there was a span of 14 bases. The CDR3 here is CASSPNLYAETQYF. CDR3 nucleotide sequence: TGTGCCAGCAGCCCTAACTTGTATGCAGAGACCCAGTACTTC. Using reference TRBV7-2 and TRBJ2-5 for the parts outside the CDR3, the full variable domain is GAGVSQSPSNKVTEKGKDVELRCDPISGHTALYWYRQSLGQGLEFLIYFQGNSAPDKSGLPSDRFSAERTGGSVSTLTIQRTQQEDSAVYLCASSPNLYAETQYFGPGTRLLVL.

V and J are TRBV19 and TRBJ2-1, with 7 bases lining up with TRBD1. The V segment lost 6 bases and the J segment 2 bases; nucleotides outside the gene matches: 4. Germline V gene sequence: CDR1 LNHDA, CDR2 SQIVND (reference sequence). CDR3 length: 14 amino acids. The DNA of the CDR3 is TGTGCCAGTAGACCGGGACAGCCCTACAATGAGCAGTTCTTC. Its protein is CASRPGQPYNEQFF.

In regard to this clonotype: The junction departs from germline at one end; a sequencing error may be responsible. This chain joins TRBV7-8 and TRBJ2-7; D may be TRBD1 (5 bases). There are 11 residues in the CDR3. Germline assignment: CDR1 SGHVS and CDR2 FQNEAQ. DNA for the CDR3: TGTGCCGGCAGCTTAGGGGACGAGCAGTACTTC. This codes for CAGSLGDEQYF.

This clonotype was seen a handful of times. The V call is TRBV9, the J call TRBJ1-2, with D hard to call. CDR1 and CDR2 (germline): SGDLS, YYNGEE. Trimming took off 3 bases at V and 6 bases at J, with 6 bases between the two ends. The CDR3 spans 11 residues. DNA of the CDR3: TGTGCCAGCAGCGGACCAAATGGCTACACCTTC. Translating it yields CASSGPNGYTF.

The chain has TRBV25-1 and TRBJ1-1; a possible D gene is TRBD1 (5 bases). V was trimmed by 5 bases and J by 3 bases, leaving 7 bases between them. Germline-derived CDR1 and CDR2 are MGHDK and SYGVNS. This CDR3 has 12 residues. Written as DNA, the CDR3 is TGTGCCAGCAGTTGGGGCTACACTGAAGCTTTCTTT. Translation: CASSWGYTEAFF.

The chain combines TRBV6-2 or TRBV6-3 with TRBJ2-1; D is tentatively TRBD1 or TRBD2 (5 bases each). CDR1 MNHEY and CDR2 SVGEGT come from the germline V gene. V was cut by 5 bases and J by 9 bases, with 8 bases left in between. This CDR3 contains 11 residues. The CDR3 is CASSKGSEQFF. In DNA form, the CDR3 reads TGTGCCAGCAGTAAGGGGAGTGAGCAGTTCTTC.

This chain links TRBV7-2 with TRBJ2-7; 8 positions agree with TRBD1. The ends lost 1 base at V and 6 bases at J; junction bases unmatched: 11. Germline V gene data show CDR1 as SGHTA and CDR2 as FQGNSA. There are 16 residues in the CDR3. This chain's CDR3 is CASSLVRGRGQSEQYF. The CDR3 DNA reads TGTGCCAGCAGCTTAGTTAGGGGCAGGGGGCAATCCGAGCAGTACTTC. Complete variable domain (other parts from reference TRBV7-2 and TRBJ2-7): GAGVSQSPSNKVTEKGKDVELRCDPISGHTALYWYRQSLGQGLEFLIYFQGNSAPDKSGLPSDRFSAERTGGSVSTLTIQRTQQEDSAVYLCASSLVRGRGQSEQYFGPGTRLTVT.

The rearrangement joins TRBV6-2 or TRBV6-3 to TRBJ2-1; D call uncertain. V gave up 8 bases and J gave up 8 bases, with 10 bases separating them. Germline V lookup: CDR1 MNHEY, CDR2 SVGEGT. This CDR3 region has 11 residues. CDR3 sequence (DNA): TGTGCCAGCGGCCCGAGCGATGAGCAGTTCTTC. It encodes CASGPSDEQFF.

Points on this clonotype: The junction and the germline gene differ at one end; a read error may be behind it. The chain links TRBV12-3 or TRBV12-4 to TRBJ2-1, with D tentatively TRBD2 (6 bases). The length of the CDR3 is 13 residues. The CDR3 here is CAGSFKGGDEQFF. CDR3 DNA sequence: TGTGCCGGCAGTTTCAAGGGAGGCGATGAGCAGTTCTTC.

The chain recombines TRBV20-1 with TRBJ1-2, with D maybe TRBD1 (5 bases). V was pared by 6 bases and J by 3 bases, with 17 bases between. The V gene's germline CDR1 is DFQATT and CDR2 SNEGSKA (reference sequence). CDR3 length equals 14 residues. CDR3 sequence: CSAPGRGDHYGYTF. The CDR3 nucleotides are TGCAGTGCCCCCGGGAGAGGGGATCACTATGGCTACACCTTC.

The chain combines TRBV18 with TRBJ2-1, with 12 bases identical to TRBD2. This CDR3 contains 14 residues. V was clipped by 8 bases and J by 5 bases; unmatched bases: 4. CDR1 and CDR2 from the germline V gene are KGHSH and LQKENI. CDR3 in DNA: TGTGCCAGCCAAGGACTAGCGGGGAACAATGAGCAGTTCTTC. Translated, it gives CASQGLAGNNEQFF.

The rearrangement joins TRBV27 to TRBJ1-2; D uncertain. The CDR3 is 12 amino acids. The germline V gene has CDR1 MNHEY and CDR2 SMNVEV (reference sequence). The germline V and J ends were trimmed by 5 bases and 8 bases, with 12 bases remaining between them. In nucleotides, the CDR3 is TGTGCCAGCAGTCTGGACGCCATGGGCTACACCTTC. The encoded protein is CASSLDAMGYTF.

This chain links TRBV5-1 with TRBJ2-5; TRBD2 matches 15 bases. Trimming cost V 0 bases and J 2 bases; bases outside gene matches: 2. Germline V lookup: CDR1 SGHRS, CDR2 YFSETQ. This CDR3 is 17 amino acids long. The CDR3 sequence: CASSLAGTSGGQETQYF. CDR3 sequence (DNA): TGCGCCAGCAGCTTGGCCGGGACTAGCGGGGGGCAAGAGACCCAGTACTTC.

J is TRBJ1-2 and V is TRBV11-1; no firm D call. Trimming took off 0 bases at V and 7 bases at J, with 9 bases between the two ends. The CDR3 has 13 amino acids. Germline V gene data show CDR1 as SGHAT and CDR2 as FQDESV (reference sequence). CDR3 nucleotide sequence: TGTGCCAGCAGCTTAGCCCGGTCTGGTGGCTACACCTTC. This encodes CASSLARSGGYTF. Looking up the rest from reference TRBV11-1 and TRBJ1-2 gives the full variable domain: EAEVAQSPRYKITEKSQAVAFWCDPISGHATLYWYRQILGQGPELLVQFQDESVVDDSQLPKDRFSAERLKGVDSTLKIQPAELGDSAMYLCASSLARSGGYTFGSGTRLTVV.

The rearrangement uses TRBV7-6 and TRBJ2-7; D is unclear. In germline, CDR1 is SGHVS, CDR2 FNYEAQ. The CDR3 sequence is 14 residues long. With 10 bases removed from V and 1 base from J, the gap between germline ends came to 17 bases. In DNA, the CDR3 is TGTGCCACCACCCTGACGGGCAGATCCTACGAGCAGTACTTC. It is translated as CATTLTGRSYEQYF.

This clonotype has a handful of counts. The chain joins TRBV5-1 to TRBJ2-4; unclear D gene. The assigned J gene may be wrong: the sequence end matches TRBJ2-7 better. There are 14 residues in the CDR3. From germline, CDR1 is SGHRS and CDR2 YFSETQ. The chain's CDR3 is CASSLGTAIHEQYF. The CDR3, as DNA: TGCGCCAGCAGCTTGGGAACGGCTATCCACGAGCAGTACTTC.

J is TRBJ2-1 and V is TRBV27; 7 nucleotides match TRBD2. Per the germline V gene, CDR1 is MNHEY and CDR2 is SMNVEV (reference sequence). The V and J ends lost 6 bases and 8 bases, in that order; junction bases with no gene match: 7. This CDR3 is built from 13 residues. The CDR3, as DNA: TGTGCCAGCAGGTGGGGGGGGGATTATGAGCAGTTCTTC. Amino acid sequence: CASRWGGDYEQFF.

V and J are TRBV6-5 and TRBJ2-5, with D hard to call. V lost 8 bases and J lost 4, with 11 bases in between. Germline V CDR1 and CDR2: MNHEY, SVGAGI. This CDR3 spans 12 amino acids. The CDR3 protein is CASRGAPETQYF. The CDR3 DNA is TGTGCCAGCCGTGGCGCCCCAGAGACCCAGTACTTC.

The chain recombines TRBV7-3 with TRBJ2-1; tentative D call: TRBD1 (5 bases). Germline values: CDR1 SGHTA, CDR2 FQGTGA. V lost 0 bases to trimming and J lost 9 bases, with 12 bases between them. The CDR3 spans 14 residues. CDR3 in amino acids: CASSLTSQGFEQFF. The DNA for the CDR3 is TGTGCCAGCAGCTTAACGTCGCAGGGCTTTGAGCAGTTCTTC. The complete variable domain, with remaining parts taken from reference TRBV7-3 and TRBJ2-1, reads GAGVSQTPSNKVTEKGKYVELRCDPISGHTALYWYRQSLGQGPEFLIYFQGTGAADDSGLPNDRFFAVRPEGSVSTLKIQRTERGDSAVYLCASSLTSQGFEQFFGPGTRLTVL.

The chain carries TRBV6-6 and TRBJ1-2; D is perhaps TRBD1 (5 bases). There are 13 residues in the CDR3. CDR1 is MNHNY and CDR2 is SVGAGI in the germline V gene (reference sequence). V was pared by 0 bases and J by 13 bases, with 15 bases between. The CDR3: CASSYSRQDNFTF. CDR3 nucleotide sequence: TGTGCCAGCAGTTACTCCAGGCAGGACAACTTCACCTTC.

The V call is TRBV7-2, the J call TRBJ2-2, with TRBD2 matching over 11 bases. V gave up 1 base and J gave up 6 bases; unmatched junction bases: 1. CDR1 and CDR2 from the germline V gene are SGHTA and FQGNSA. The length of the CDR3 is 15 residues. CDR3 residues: CASSLVAGGAGELFF. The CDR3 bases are TGTGCCAGCAGCTTAGTAGCGGGGGGGGCCGGGGAGCTGTTTTTT. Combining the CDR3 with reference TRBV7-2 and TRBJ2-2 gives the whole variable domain GAGVSQSPSNKVTEKGKDVELRCDPISGHTALYWYRQSLGQGLEFLIYFQGNSAPDKSGLPSDRFSAERTGGSVSTLTIQRTQQEDSAVYLCASSLVAGGAGELFFGEGSRLTVL.

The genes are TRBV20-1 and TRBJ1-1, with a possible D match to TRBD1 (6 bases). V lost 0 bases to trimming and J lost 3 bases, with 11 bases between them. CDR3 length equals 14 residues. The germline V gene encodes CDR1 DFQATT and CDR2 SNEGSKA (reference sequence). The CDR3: CSARDPGQYTEAFF. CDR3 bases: TGCAGTGCTAGAGATCCCGGACAGTACACTGAAGCTTTCTTT.

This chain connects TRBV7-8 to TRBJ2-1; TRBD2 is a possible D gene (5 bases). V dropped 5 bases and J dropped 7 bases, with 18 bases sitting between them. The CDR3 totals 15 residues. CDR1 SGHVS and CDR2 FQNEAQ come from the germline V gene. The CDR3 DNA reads TGTGCCAGCAGCGCCCTTGGCGGAGGTCTTAATGAGCAGTTCTTC. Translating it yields CASSALGGGLNEQFF.

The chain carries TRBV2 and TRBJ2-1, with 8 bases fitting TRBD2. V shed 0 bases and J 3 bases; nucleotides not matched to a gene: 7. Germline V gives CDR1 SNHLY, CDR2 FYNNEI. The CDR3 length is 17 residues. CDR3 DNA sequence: TGTGCCAGCAGTGAAGCTCCGAGCGGGGGCTTCTACAATGAGCAGTTCTTC. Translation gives CASSEAPSGGFYNEQFF.

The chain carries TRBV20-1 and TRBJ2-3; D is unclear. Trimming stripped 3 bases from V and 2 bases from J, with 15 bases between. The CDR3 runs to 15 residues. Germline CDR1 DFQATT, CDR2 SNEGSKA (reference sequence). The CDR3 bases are TGCAGTGCTAGGCGCGTTCTACGTGACACAGATACGCAGTATTTT. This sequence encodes CSARRVLRDTDTQYF.

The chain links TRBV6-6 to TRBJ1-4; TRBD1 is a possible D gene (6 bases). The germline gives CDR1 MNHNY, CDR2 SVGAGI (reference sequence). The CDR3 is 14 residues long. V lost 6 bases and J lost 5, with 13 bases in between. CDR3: CASSDTGSNEKLFF. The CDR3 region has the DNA TGTGCCAGCAGCGACACAGGGTCCAATGAAAAACTGTTTTTT.

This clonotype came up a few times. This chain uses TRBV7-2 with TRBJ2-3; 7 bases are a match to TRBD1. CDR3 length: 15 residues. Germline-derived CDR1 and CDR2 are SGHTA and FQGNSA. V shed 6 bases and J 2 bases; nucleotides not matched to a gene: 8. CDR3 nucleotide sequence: TGTGCCAGCAGACCCGACAGGGTACTCACAGATACGCAGTATTTT. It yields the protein CASRPDRVLTDTQYF.

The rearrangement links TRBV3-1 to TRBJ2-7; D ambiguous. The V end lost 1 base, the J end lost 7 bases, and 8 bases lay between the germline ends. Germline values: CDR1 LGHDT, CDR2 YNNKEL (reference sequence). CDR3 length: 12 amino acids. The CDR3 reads CASSQVSWEQYF. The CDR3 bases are TGTGCCAGCAGCCAAGTTAGCTGGGAGCAGTACTTC.